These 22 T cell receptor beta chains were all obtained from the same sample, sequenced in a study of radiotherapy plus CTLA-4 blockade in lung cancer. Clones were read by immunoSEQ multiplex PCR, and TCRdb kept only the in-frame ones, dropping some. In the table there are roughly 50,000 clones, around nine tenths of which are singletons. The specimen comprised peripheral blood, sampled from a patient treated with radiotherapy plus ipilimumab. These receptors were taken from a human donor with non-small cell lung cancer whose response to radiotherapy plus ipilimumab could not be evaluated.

The chain's CDR3 is CASSPGGPSDEQYF. CDR3 sequence (DNA): TGTGCCAGCAGCCCCGGGGGGCCTAGCGACGAGCAGTACTTC. The V call is TRBV9, the J call TRBJ2-7; TRBD2 might be the D (7 bases). This CDR3 is built from 14 residues. V lost 4 bases, J lost 5 bases, and 16 bases lay in between. CDR1 SGDLS and CDR2 YYNGEE come from the germline V gene.

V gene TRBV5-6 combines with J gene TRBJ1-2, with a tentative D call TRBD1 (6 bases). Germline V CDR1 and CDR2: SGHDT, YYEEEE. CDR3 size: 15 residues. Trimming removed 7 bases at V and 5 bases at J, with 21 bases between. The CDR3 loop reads CASRHGSRGAYGYTF. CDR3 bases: TGTGCCAGCCGCCACGGTTCCCGGGGGGCGTATGGCTACACCTTC. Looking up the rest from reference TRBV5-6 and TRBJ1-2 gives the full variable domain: DAGVTQSPTHLIKTRGQQVTLRCSPKSGHDTVSWYQQALGQGPQFIFQYYEEEERQRGNFPDRFSGHQFPNYSSELNVNALLLGDSALYLCASRHGSRGAYGYTFGSGTRLTVV.

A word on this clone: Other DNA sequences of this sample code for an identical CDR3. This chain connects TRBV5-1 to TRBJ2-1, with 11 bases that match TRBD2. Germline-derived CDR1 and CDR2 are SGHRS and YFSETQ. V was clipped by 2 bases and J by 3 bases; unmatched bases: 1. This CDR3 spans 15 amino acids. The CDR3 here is CASSLTSGSYNEQFF. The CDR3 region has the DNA TGCGCCAGCAGCTTAACTAGCGGGAGCTACAATGAGCAGTTCTTC.

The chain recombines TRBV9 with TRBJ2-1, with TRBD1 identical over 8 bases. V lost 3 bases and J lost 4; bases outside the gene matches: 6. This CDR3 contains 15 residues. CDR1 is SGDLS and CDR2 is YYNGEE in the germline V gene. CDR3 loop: CASSGDRGRYNEQFF. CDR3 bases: TGTGCCAGCAGCGGAGACAGGGGAAGGTACAATGAGCAGTTCTTC.

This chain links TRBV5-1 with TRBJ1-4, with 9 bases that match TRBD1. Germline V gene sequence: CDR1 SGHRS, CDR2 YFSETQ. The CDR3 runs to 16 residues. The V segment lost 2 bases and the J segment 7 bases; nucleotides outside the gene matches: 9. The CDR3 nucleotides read TGCGCCAGCAGCTTTATGGCCACGACAGGGGGTGAAAAACTGTTTTTT. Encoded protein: CASSFMATTGGEKLFF.

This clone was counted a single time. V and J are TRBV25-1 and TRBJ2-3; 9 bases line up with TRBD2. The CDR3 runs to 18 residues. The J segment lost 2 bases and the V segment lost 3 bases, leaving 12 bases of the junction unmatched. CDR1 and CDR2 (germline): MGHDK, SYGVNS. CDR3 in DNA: TGTGCCAGCAGTGATATAGGGCTAGCGGGGACCCACACAGATACGCAGTATTTT. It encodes CASSDIGLAGTHTDTQYF.

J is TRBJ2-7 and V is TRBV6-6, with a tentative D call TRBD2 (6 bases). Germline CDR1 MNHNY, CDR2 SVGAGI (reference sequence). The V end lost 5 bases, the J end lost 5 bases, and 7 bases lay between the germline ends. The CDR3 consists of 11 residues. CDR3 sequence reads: CASSRLDEQYF. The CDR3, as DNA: TGTGCCAGCAGTCGACTAGACGAGCAGTACTTC.

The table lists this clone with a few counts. CDR3 protein: CAISDRTGGINTIYF. The CDR3 region has the DNA TGTGCCATCAGTGACAGGACAGGGGGCATCAACACCATATATTTT. V gene TRBV10-3 combines with J gene TRBJ1-3; 11 bases map to TRBD1. From germline, CDR1 is ENHRY and CDR2 SYGVKD. V lost 3 bases and J lost 7; bases outside the gene matches: 5. The CDR3 length is 15 residues.

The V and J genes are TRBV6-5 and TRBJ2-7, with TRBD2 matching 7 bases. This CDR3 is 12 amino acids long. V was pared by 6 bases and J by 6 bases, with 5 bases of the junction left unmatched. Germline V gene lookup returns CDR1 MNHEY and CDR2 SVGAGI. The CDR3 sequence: CASRTGLREQYF. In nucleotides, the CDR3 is TGTGCCAGCAGAACGGGACTACGCGAGCAGTACTTC.

The chain's CDR3 is CASSRIAGGTYEQYF. The CDR3 coding sequence is TGTGCCAGCAGTCGGATAGCGGGGGGGACCTACGAGCAGTACTTC. The V call is TRBV6-5, the J call TRBJ2-5; 11 positions match TRBD2. Gene TRBJ2-7 matches the end of the DNA better, so the J call may be wrong. Germline-derived CDR1 and CDR2 are MNHEY and SVGAGI. This CDR3 is built from 15 residues.

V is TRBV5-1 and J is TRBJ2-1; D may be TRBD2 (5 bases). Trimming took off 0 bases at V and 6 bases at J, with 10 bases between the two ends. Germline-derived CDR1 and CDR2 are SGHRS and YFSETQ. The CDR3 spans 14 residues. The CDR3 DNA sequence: TGCGCCAGCAGCTTGGTGTCCGCGGGCAATGAGCAGTTCTTC. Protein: CASSLVSAGNEQFF.

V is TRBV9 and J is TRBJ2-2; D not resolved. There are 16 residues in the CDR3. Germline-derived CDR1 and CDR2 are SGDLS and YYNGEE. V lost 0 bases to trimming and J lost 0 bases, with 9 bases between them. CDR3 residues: CASSVALLTNTGELFF. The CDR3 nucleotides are TGTGCCAGCAGCGTAGCTTTACTAACGAACACCGGGGAGCTGTTTTTT.

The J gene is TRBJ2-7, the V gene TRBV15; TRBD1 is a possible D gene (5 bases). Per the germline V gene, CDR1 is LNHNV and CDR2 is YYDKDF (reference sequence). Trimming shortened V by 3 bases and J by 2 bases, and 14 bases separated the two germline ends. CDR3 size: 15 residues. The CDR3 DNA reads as TGTGCCACCAGCAGGGGTTATGGCAGGGCCTACGAGCAGTACTTC. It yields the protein CATSRGYGRAYEQYF.

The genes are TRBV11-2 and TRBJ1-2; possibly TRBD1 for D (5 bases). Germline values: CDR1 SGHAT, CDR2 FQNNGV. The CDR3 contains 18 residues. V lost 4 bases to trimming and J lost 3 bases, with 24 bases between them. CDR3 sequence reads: CASSSPKGYASLHYGYTF. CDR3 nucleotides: TGTGCCAGCAGCTCCCCAAAGGGGTACGCCTCCCTCCACTATGGCTACACCTTC.

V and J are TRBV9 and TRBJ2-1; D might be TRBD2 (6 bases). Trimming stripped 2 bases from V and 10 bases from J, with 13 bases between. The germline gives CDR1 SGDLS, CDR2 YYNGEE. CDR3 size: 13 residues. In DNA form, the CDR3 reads TGTGCCAGCAGCGTGGGACTTTCTGGGGAGCAGTTCTTC. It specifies CASSVGLSGEQFF.

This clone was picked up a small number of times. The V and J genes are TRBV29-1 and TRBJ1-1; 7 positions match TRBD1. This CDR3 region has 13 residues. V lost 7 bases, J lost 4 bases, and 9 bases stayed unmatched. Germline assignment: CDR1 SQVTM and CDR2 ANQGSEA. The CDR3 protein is CSGARDRVTEAFF. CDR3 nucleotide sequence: TGCAGCGGAGCCCGGGACAGAGTCACTGAAGCTTTCTTT.

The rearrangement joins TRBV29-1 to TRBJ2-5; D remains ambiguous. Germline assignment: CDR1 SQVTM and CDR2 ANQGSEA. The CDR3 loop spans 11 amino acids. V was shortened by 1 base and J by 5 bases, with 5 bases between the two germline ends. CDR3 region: CSVEAGETQYF. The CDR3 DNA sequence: TGCAGCGTTGAAGCGGGTGAGACCCAGTACTTC.

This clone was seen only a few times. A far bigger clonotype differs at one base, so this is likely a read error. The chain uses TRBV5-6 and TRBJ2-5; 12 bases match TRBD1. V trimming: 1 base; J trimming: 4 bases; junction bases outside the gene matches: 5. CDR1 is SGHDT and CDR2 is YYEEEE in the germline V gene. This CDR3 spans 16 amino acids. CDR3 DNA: TGTGCCAGCAGCTTGCCGGGACAGGGGGCTACAGAGACCCAGTACTTC. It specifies CASSLPGQGATETQYF.

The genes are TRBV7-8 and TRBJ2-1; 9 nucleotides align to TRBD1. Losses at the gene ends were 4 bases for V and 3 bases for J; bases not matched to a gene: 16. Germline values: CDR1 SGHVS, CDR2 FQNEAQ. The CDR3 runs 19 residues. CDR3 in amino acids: CASSSYDRGLLLIYNEQFF. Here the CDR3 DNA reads TGTGCCAGCAGCTCCTATGACAGGGGGTTACTACTCATCTACAATGAGCAGTTCTTC. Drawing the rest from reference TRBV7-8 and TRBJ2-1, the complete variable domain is GAGVSQSPRYKVAKRGQDVALRCDPISGHVSLFWYQQALGQGPEFLTYFQNEAQLDKSGLPSDRFFAERPEGSVSTLKIQRTQQEDSAVYLCASSSYDRGLLLIYNEQFFGPGTRLTVL.

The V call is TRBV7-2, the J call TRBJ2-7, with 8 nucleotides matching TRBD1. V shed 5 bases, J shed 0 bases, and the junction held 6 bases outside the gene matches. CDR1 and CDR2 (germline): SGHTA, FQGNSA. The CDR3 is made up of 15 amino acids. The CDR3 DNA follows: TGTGCCAGCAGCCCCCGGGACAGGAGCTCCTACGAGCAGTACTTC. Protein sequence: CASSPRDRSSYEQYF.

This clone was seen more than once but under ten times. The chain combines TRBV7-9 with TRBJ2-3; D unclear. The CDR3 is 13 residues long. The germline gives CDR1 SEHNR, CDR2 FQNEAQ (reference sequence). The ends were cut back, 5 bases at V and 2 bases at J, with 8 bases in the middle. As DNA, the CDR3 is TGTGCCAGCAGCGCGATCCCCACAGATACGCAGTATTTT. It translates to CASSAIPTDTQYF.

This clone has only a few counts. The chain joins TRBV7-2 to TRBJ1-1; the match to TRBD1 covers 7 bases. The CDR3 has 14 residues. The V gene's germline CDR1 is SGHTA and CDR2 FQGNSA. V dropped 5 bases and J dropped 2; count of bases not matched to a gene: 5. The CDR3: CASSPQGYNTEAFF. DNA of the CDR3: TGTGCCAGCAGCCCACAGGGGTATAACACTGAAGCTTTCTTT.